Shown below are 17 T cell receptor beta chains from a single sample sequenced in a study of T cell responses to AZD1222 COVID-19 vaccine (dated by TCRdb to the early 2020s). The sample's time point, from its label and the paper: about 28 days (+/-7) after the second vaccine dose. The receptor library was made with the immunoSEQ multiplex PCR assay. The table comes from immuneACCESS by way of TCRdb, which keeps in-frame sequences with V and J called. Part of the clones is missing from these tables; in studies checked, under half for an unresolved V gene and the rest for unknown reasons. The sample contains about 73,000 clones, 90% of them found a single time. The ten largest clones represent about 1.3% of the sample. The sample here was peripheral blood, taken 28 days after the second AZD1222 dose. Receptors were obtained from an adult who received the AZD1222 COVID-19 vaccine.

The rearrangement links TRBV18 to TRBJ2-3; the match to TRBD2 covers 8 bases. In germline, CDR1 is KGHSH, CDR2 LQKENI. There are 15 residues in the CDR3. Unmatched junction bases numbered 3, after V lost 3 bases and J lost 1 base. The CDR3 DNA is TGTGCCAGCTCACCCAGCGGGGGAGGCACAGATACGCAGTATTTT. Translation: CASSPSGGGTDTQYF. Full variable domain (missing parts from reference TRBV18 and TRBJ2-3): NAGVMQNPRHLVRRRGQEARLRCSPMKGHSHVYWYRQLPEEGLKFMVYLQKENIIDESGMPKERFSAEFPKEGPSILRIQQVVRGDSAAYFCASSPSGGGTDTQYFGPGTRLTVL.

This chain links TRBV9 with TRBJ2-7; TRBD1 is a possible D gene (5 bases). V lost 0 bases and J lost 0, with 16 bases in between. CDR1 SGDLS and CDR2 YYNGEE come from the germline V gene. The CDR3 is 17 amino acids. The CDR3 bases are TGTGCCAGCAGCGTAGGCTGGGGCTTTAGGGGCTCCTACGAGCAGTACTTC. This sequence encodes CASSVGWGFRGSYEQYF.

V is TRBV9 and J is TRBJ1-6; 7 positions match TRBD1. Germline V gene lookup returns CDR1 SGDLS and CDR2 YYNGEE. This CDR3 spans 15 amino acids. The J segment lost 3 bases and the V segment lost 3 bases, leaving 3 bases of the junction unmatched. CDR3 loop: CASSARDSYNSPLHF. As DNA, the CDR3 is TGTGCCAGCAGCGCCCGGGACAGCTATAATTCACCCCTCCACTTT. Variable domain in full (rest from reference TRBV9 and TRBJ1-6): DSGVTQTPKHLITATGQRVTLRCSPRSGDLSVYWYQQSLDQGLQFLIQYYNGEERAKGNILERFSAQQFPDLHSELNLSSLELGDSALYFCASSARDSYNSPLHFGNGTRLTVT.

The chain recombines TRBV27 with TRBJ1-1, with TRBD1 matching 9 bases. Germline loops: CDR1 MNHEY, CDR2 SMNVEV (reference sequence). This CDR3 region has 14 residues. The V and J ends lost 5 bases and 5 bases, in that order; junction bases with no gene match: 6. The CDR3 spells CASSAWTGDTEAFF. The DNA for the CDR3 is TGTGCCAGCAGTGCCTGGACAGGGGATACTGAAGCTTTCTTT.

The V gene is TRBV24-1, the J gene TRBJ2-6, with TRBD1 matching over 7 bases. Germline CDR1 reads KGHDR; CDR2 reads SFDVKD. CDR3 size: 16 residues. The V and J ends lost 4 bases and 4 bases, in that order; junction bases with no gene match: 6. The CDR3 spells CATSDRTGPGANVLTF. The CDR3 region has the DNA TGTGCCACCAGTGACCGGACAGGACCGGGGGCCAACGTCCTGACTTTC.

The J gene is TRBJ2-7, the V gene TRBV5-4; D might be TRBD2 (6 bases). CDR3 length: 15 amino acids. Germline lookup yields CDR1 SGHNT and CDR2 YYREEE (reference sequence). V was shortened by 4 bases and J by 5 bases, with 19 bases between the two germline ends. CDR3 region: CASSPGGVTLHEQYF. DNA for the CDR3: TGTGCCAGCAGCCCGGGCGGGGTAACTCTCCACGAGCAGTACTTC. Using reference TRBV5-4 and TRBJ2-7 for the parts outside the CDR3, the full variable domain is ETGVTQSPTHLIKTRGQQVTLRCSSQSGHNTVSWYQQALGQGPQFIFQYYREEENGRGNFPPRFSGLQFPNYSSELNVNALELDDSALYLCASSPGGVTLHEQYFGPGTRLTVT.

This chain links TRBV4-1 with TRBJ1-2; maybe TRBD1 (5 bases). The CDR3 loop spans 11 amino acids. The ends were cut back, 11 bases at V and 5 bases at J, with 12 bases in the middle. Looked up from germline, CDR1 is MGHRA and CDR2 is YSYEKL. CDR3 nucleotides: TGCGCCGCCTCCCGGGGGTATGGCTACACCTTC. Residues: CAASRGYGYTF.

The V gene is TRBV6-6, the J gene TRBJ1-3; maybe TRBD1 (6 bases). The V and J ends lost 5 bases and 0 bases respectively, with 17 bases between them. Germline V gene data show CDR1 as MNHNY and CDR2 as SVGAGI (reference sequence). This CDR3 spans 17 amino acids. As DNA, the CDR3 is TGTGCCAGCAGTCGCGGGGGGCCCTCGAGCTCTGGAAACACCATATATTTT. The encoded protein is CASSRGGPSSSGNTIYF.

The V call is TRBV3-1 (or the pseudogene TRBV3-2), the J call TRBJ1-2; no clear D gene. CDR3 length equals 16 residues. Looked up from germline, CDR1 is LGHDT and CDR2 is YNNKEL (reference sequence). Trimming removed 0 bases at V and 5 bases at J, with 16 bases between. The CDR3 DNA sequence: TGTGCCAGCAGCCAAGAAGGTGCGGCGAGGGTTTATGGCTACACCTTC. Protein sequence: CASSQEGAARVYGYTF.

This clone has more than one count but fewer than ten. The gene calls are TRBV4-1 and TRBJ1-6; TRBD1 agrees at 7 bases. The length of the CDR3 is 15 residues. Germline V CDR1 and CDR2: MGHRA, YSYEKL. The V segment lost 0 bases and the J segment 8 bases; nucleotides outside the gene matches: 4. The DNA of the CDR3 is TGCGCCAGCAGCCAAGAGACAGGGAGCCATTCACCCCTCCACTTT. It yields the protein CASSQETGSHSPLHF.

This clone turned up a few times. For the CDR3, the DNA is TGTGCCACCAGCAGAGCCCTCGGGGCCGGGTCCTACGAGCAGTACTTC. This encodes CATSRALGAGSYEQYF. V and J are TRBV15 and TRBJ2-7, with D perhaps TRBD1 or TRBD2 (5 bases each). The CDR3 sequence is 16 residues long. Germline V lookup: CDR1 LNHNV, CDR2 YYDKDF (reference sequence). Trimming took 1 base from V and 1 from J, leaving 14 bases between them.

The V call is TRBV21-1, the J call TRBJ1-5. TRBV21-1 is shown as a pseudogene. CDR3 length: 23 amino acids. Here the CDR3 DNA reads TGTGCCAGCAGCAAAGCCTGTTTCCCGGGACGTCGATTATCCACCGTTAGCAATCAGCCCCAGCATTTT. The encoded protein is CASSKACFPGRRLSTVSNQPQHF.

The chain links TRBV3-1 (or the pseudogene TRBV3-2) to TRBJ1-6; D unresolved. Germline V gene lookup returns CDR1 LGHDT and CDR2 YNNKEL (reference sequence). The length of the CDR3 is 14 residues. V was trimmed by 4 bases and J by 7 bases, leaving 11 bases between them. CDR3 coding DNA: TGTGCCAGCAGCCGGGAAGGCGTGAATTCACCCCTCCACTTT. Its translation is CASSREGVNSPLHF.

The V gene is TRBV18, the J gene TRBJ1-3; 8 bases agree with TRBD1. Looked up from germline, CDR1 is KGHSH and CDR2 is LQKENI. The V and J ends lost 3 bases and 2 bases, in that order; junction bases with no gene match: 12. The CDR3 runs 18 residues. The CDR3 spells CASSPLDLYRGAGNTIYF. The CDR3 DNA reads as TGTGCCAGCTCACCTCTGGATCTCTACAGGGGGGCTGGAAACACCATATATTTT.

This chain joins TRBV5-4 and TRBJ2-7; D unclear. This CDR3 comprises 18 residues. The V gene's germline CDR1 is SGHNT and CDR2 YYREEE (reference sequence). Trimming took 0 bases from V and 4 from J, leaving 23 bases between them. As DNA, the CDR3 is TGTGCCAGCAGCTTGGCCTCTGCGGCAGGAAGGCTGCGATACGAGCAGTACTTC. As protein: CASSLASAAGRLRYEQYF.

The chain joins TRBV5-5 to TRBJ2-1, with D perhaps matching TRBD2 (6 bases). Per germline, CDR1 SGHKS and CDR2 YYEKEE (reference sequence). This CDR3 region has 16 residues. Trimming shortened V by 1 base and J by 0 bases, and 11 bases separated the two germline ends. The CDR3 bases are TGTGCCAGCAGCTTGCGGGGAGGTAGCTCCTACAATGAGCAGTTCTTC. It specifies CASSLRGGSSYNEQFF.

The V call is TRBV5-1, the J call TRBJ2-3; 8 positions match TRBD2. Germline V gives CDR1 SGHRS, CDR2 YFSETQ. With 9 bases clipped from V and 0 bases from J, the junction kept 6 bases outside the gene matches. CDR3 size: 14 residues. The CDR3 sequence: CATTPGGSTDTQYF. CDR3 DNA: TGCGCCACTACCCCGGGGGGGAGCACAGATACGCAGTATTTT.